This is a list of T cell receptor beta chains from one sample in a study of blood T cells in healthy people across ages. TCRdb redid the calling of the 5' RACE reads with MiXCR, one entry per CDR3 protein. The sample has 650,000 to 1,000,000 distinct CDR3 sequences; about 36% are singletons. The sequenced sample consisted of blood. Every receptor here comes from a young man in good health. Both conserved end residues are part of each CDR3. The D gene is left open where the match is weak. Some rows have no size entry. The others give once, few or many, or a class for an expanded clone.

V gene	D gene	clone size	J gene	CDR3 protein	CDR3 DNA
TRBV2	-	few	TRBJ2-5	CASRNLIETQYF	TGTGCCAGCAGGAATCTTATAGAGACCCAGTACTTC
TRBV4-3	-	few	TRBJ1-1	CASSQGQGMTEAFF	TGCGCCAGCAGCCAAGGGCAGGGAATGACTGAAGCTTTCTTT
TRBV27	-	-	TRBJ2-7	CASRKDSNYEQYF	TGTGCCAGCAGAAAGGACAGCAACTACGAGCAGTACTTC
TRBV24-1	-	many	TRBJ2-5	CATSDSDVETQYF	TGTGCCACCAGTGATTCGGACGTTGAGACCCAGTACTTC
TRBV4-1	TRBD1	many	TRBJ2-1	CASSGPGQPYNEQFF	TGCGCCAGCAGCGGTCCGGGACAGCCTTACAATGAGCAGTTCTTC
TRBV12-3/TRBV12-4	TRBD1	many	TRBJ2-5	CASSLDRAETQYF	TGTGCCAGCAGTCTCGACAGGGCTGAGACCCAGTACTTC
TRBV12-3/TRBV12-4	-	few	TRBJ1-2	CASSLQATSYTF	TGTGCCAGCAGTTTACAGGCTACGAGCTACACCTTC
TRBV11-2	TRBD2	few	TRBJ2-3	CASSPGRASTDTQYF	TGTGCCAGCAGCCCGGGGAGGGCCAGCACAGATACGCAGTATTTT
TRBV5-4	TRBD1	few	TRBJ2-1	CASTPEGTGVNEQFF	TGTGCCAGCACCCCGGAGGGGACAGGGGTCAATGAGCAGTTCTTC
TRBV19	-	-	TRBJ1-2	CASSIAPRSGYTF	TGTGCCAGTAGTATAGCCCCGCGAAGTGGCTACACCTTC
TRBV5-1	-	few	TRBJ2-5	CASSLNLRLETQYF	TGCGCCAGCAGCTTGAACCTAAGACTAGAGACCCAGTACTTC